This is a list of T cell receptor beta chains from one sample in a study of T cell responses to AZD1222 COVID-19 vaccine. Clones were read by immunoSEQ multiplex PCR, and TCRdb kept only the in-frame ones, dropping some. The sample lists roughly 140,000 clones; about nine tenths were seen once. The source was peripheral blood, collected on day 0 of AZD1222 vaccination. These receptors came from an adult in good health. The CDR3 runs from the conserved cysteine through the conserved F or W. The order of the fields is clone size, J gene, V gene, CDR3 length, D gene, CDR3 protein, CDR3 DNA. D genes are given only for firm matches. Some rows mark clone size as missing; the rest say once, few, many or name a class of expanded clone.

- | TRBJ2-7 | TRBV7-2 | 16 | TRBD1 | CASSPSRDRGVGEQYF | TGTGCCAGCAGCCCCTCGCGGGACAGGGGGGTAGGGGAGCAGTACTTC
few | TRBJ1-2 | TRBV18 | 15 | - | CASSPPGIVNYGYTF | TGTGCCAGCTCACCACCGGGGATAGTTAACTATGGCTACACCTTC
- | TRBJ2-7 | TRBV7-3 | 13 | - | CASSLKGIEEQYF | TGTGCCAGCAGCTTAAAAGGGATCGAAGAGCAGTACTTC
- | TRBJ2-5 | TRBV19 | 11 | - | CASSRWETQYF | TGTGCCAGTAGTCGTTGGGAGACCCAGTACTTC
- | TRBJ1-2 | TRBV7-9 | 14 | - | CASSLASQDHGYTF | TGTGCCAGCAGCTTAGCGTCCCAGGATCATGGCTACACCTTC
- | TRBJ1-6 | TRBV10-2 | 13 | - | CASRQGGNSPLHF | TGCGCCAGCAGACAGGGCGGGAATTCACCCCTCCACTTT
- | TRBJ2-1 | TRBV5-4 | 13 | - | CASSLDRYNEQFF | TGTGCCAGCAGCTTGGACCGATACAATGAGCAGTTCTTC
- | TRBJ2-7 | TRBV19 | 14 | - | CASSMGRASYEQYF | TGTGCCAGTAGTATGGGTCGGGCCTCCTACGAGCAGTACTTC
- | TRBJ1-2 | TRBV25-1 | 16 | - | CASSDLDPGPFYGYTF | TGTGCCAGCAGTGATCTAGACCCGGGACCTTTCTATGGCTACACCTTC
- | TRBJ2-5 | TRBV5-5 | 12 | - | CASSLIKETQYF | TGTGCCAGCAGCTTGATCAAAGAGACCCAGTACTTC
- | TRBJ2-5 | TRBV19 | 15 | - | CASSMGGADGETQYF | TGTGCCAGTAGTATGGGGGGGGCGGATGGAGAGACCCAGTACTTC
- | TRBJ1-2 | TRBV3-1/TRBV3-2 | 17 | - | CASSHPAATPQSYGYTF | TGTGCCAGCAGCCATCCGGCCGCGACCCCGCAATCATATGGCTACACCTTC
- | TRBJ2-3 | TRBV21-1 | 15 | - | CATKRRAVFCGTQYF | TGTGCCACTAAAAGAAGGGCAGTTTTTTGCGGTACGCAGTATTTT
- | TRBJ1-2 | TRBV12-3/TRBV12-4 | 13 | TRBD1 | CASRFYTGGPKRF | TGTGCCAGCAGATTCTACACAGGGGGCCCTAAACGATTC
- | TRBJ2-7 | TRBV13 | 15 | - | CASSSSERTSYEQYF | TGTGCCAGCAGCTCCAGTGAGCGAACCTCCTACGAGCAGTACTTC
- | TRBJ2-2 | TRBV27 | 14 | TRBD1 | CATKPRQGTGELFF | TGTGCCACCAAACCCCGACAGGGGACCGGGGAGCTGTTTTTT
- | TRBJ2-4 | TRBV3-1/TRBV3-2 | 15 | - | CASSQGVGADAQGSF | TGTGCCAGCAGCCAAGGGGTGGGGGCGGACGCGCAGGGATCATTC
- | TRBJ1-1 | TRBV30 | 14 | TRBD1 | CAWRTGGGGTEAFF | TGTGCCTGGAGGACAGGGGGCGGGGGCACTGAAGCTTTCTTT
- | TRBJ2-1 | TRBV5-1 | 16 | TRBD2 | CASSSGLAGGNNEQFF | TGCGCCAGCAGCTCGGGACTAGCGGGAGGAAACAATGAGCAGTTCTTC